This passage covers 15 T cell receptor beta chains from one sample sequenced in a study of tumor-infiltrating lymphocytes in primary liver carcinoma. The researchers produced TCR beta cDNA from approximately 540 ng total RNA with a constant-region primer. Sequencing libraries for TCR beta derived from three nested multiplex PCR rounds that used slightly modified ARM-PCR. Each of the first two PCR rounds ran roughly 9 cycles with TRBV1-TRBV30 forward and C-beta reverse primers. TCRdb used MiXCR to reprocess the multiplex PCR reads, holding one entry per CDR3 protein. The sample carries about 120,000 distinct CDR3 sequences, around two thirds recorded once. It was from about 19-30 mg of unsorted bulk tissue that RNA and DNA were co-extracted. The sequenced sample consisted of liver tumor tissue from sampling region 1. Documented subset: tumor region T1, superior pole. These receptors all come from a woman in her fifties or sixties with primary liver carcinoma and hepatitis B virus infection.

The gene calls are TRBV7-6 and TRBJ2-5; D may match TRBD1 or TRBD2 (5 bases each). Looked up from germline, CDR1 is SGHVS and CDR2 is FNYEAQ. The CDR3 totals 14 residues. V shed 2 bases and J shed 5 bases, with 12 bases lying between them. The chain's CDR3 is CASSLTGPKETQYF. The CDR3 DNA is TGTGCCAGCAGCTTAACGGGGCCTAAGGAGACCCAGTACTTC.

Concerning this clonotype itself: Mismatch with germline at one junction end may stem from a read error. The J gene is TRBJ2-3, the V gene TRBV20-1; D is unclear. The CDR3 is 15 residues long. Germline-derived CDR1 and CDR2 are DFQATT and SNEGSKA (reference sequence). Written as DNA, the CDR3 is TGCAGTGCTAGGGAGTCCAGTCACGGCACAGATACGCAGTGTTTT. Protein product: CSARESSHGTDTQCF.

This clonotype was picked up many times. The chain couples TRBV5-4 to TRBJ2-3; a possible D gene is TRBD1 (6 bases). Deletions cut 4 bases from V and 0 bases from J, with 12 bases between. The CDR3 is 15 residues long. Per germline, CDR1 SGHNT and CDR2 YYREEE (reference sequence). This CDR3 reads CASSQGQTSTDTQYF. The CDR3 DNA reads as TGTGCCAGCAGCCAAGGACAGACTAGCACAGATACGCAGTATTTT.

The chain carries TRBV7-9 and TRBJ2-5, with 14 bases identical to TRBD2. The CDR3 runs 17 residues. Unmatched junction bases numbered 7, after V lost 5 bases and J lost 2 bases. From germline, CDR1 is SEHNR and CDR2 FQNEAQ (reference sequence). Here the CDR3 reads CASSPGLAGGGQETQYF. The CDR3 bases are TGTGCCAGCAGCCCCGGACTAGCGGGAGGTGGGCAAGAGACCCAGTACTTC.

This clonotype was counted ten times or more. The rearrangement uses TRBV6-2 or TRBV6-3 and TRBJ2-1; D unclear. Germline CDR1 MNHEY, CDR2 SVGEGT. This CDR3 has 14 amino acids. V was shortened by 0 bases and J by 6 bases, with 9 bases between the two germline ends. The CDR3 reads CASSYSASANEQFF. Here the CDR3 DNA reads TGTGCCAGCAGTTACTCGGCATCCGCCAATGAGCAGTTCTTC.

The V gene is TRBV28, the J gene TRBJ2-3; 10 bases match TRBD2. With 6 bases clipped from V and 5 bases from J, the junction kept 11 bases outside the gene matches. CDR1 is MDHEN and CDR2 is SYDVKM in the germline V gene. CDR3 length: 16 residues. CDR3 sequence (DNA): TGTGCCAGCAGGCAAAAGCGGGAGGGCCCGGGAGATACGCAGTATTTT. Translated, it gives CASRQKREGPGDTQYF.

Concerning this clonotype itself: This CDR3 fails to terminate in the conserved phenylalanine or tryptophan, so it likely reflects a read error. The V call is TRBV11-2, the J call TRBJ1-2; perhaps TRBD1 as D (6 bases). Germline V gene sequence: CDR1 SGHAT, CDR2 FQNNGV. V was cut by 4 bases and J by 3 bases, with 12 bases left in between. The CDR3 loop spans 14 amino acids. This chain's CDR3 is CASSSTQGDYGYTL. CDR3 DNA: TGTGCCAGCAGCTCGACACAGGGAGACTATGGCTACACCCTC.

The sample holds one count of this clonotype. Sequence at one end of the junction differs from germline and may be a read error. The chain couples TRBV11-2 to TRBJ1-4; TRBD1 matches 7 bases. Per the germline V gene, CDR1 is SGHAT and CDR2 is FQNNGV. CDR3 length: 18 residues. CDR3 in DNA: TGTGCCTGCAGTTCGACAGGGACCACTCGAGCAACTAATGAAAACCTGTTTTTT. This translates into CACSSTGTTRATNENLFF.

Worth noting for this clonotype: Its ends do not fully match the called genes, so a read error is possible. The chain uses TRBV28 and TRBJ2-1; no reliable D call. The CDR3 spans 12 residues. The germline CDR1 and CDR2 sequences are MDHEN and SYDVKM. This CDR3 is CASREWHNERFF. As DNA, the CDR3 is TGTGCCAGCAGGGAATGGCACAATGAGCGGTTCTTC.

The chain combines TRBV6-5 with TRBJ2-7; D is perhaps TRBD2 (5 bases). CDR1 is MNHEY, CDR2 SVGAGI, per germline. V lost 1 base and J lost 5, with 9 bases in between. This CDR3 comprises 13 residues. This chain's CDR3 is CASSYLGVHEQYF. The CDR3 region has the DNA TGTGCCAGCAGTTACTTGGGAGTTCACGAGCAGTACTTC.

With regard to this clonotype: A junction boundary mismatches the germline segment, possibly from a read error. The V and J genes are TRBV28 and TRBJ2-1, with D unresolved. Germline CDR1 reads MDHEN; CDR2 reads SYDVKM. The CDR3 contains 18 residues. The CDR3: CASSGPLTAQVNYNEEFF. The CDR3, as DNA: TGTGCCAGCAGTGGACCGTTGACTGCACAAGTGAATTACAATGAGGAGTTCTTC.

For this clonotype: Mismatch with germline at one junction end may stem from a read error. This rearrangement joins TRBV11-2 to TRBJ2-7; 8 positions match TRBD1. There are 12 residues in the CDR3. The germline CDR1 and CDR2 sequences are SGHAT and FQNNGV. CDR3: CAGIRQGAEQCF. CDR3 sequence (DNA): TGTGCCGGCATCCGCCAGGGGGCCGAGCAGTGCTTC.

The chain carries TRBV5-1 and TRBJ2-1; 11 bases map to TRBD2. Germline CDR1 reads SGHRS; CDR2 reads YFSETQ. V was pared by 4 bases and J by 8 bases, with 11 bases of the junction left unmatched. The CDR3 is 16 amino acids. The CDR3 sequence is CASSPISGRAGDEQFF. CDR3 in DNA: TGCGCCAGCAGCCCCATTAGCGGGAGGGCAGGCGATGAGCAGTTCTTC.

This clonotype was observed at least ten times. The chain has TRBV6-5 and TRBJ1-1; TRBD1 agrees at 11 bases. From germline, CDR1 is MNHEY and CDR2 SVGAGI. The CDR3 is 16 amino acids. The V and J ends lost 4 bases and 5 bases, in that order; junction bases with no gene match: 9. The CDR3 reads CASSLGQGVGVTEAFF. The CDR3 bases are TGTGCCAGCAGTTTGGGACAGGGGGTTGGAGTGACTGAAGCTTTCTTT.

As for this clonotype: Being one base from a much bigger clone, this may be a read error. The rearrangement links TRBV29-1 to TRBJ1-2; 10 bases align to TRBD1. The CDR3 has 13 amino acids. In germline, CDR1 is SQVTM, CDR2 ANQGSEA. The J segment lost 8 bases and the V segment lost 6 bases, leaving 9 bases of the junction unmatched. DNA of the CDR3: TGCAGCGTGACCTCGGACAGGGGGAGCGGCTACACCTTC. Encoded protein: CSVTSDRGSGYTF.